This T cell receptor beta chain was identified in a study of blood T cell repertoires in COVID-19. Background on the study: COVID-19 samples collected from the United States, Italy and Spain covered acute and convalescent phases.

From germline, CDR1 is SGHTA and CDR2 FQGNSA. V shed 6 bases, J shed 0 bases, and the junction held 4 bases outside the gene matches. This CDR3 is 15 amino acids long. Data came from immunoSEQ multiplex PCR; TCRdb stores just in-frame clones and leaves some out. The sample lists roughly 80,000 clones; roughly 89% were seen once. The chain has TRBV7-2 and TRBJ2-7; 11 bases are a match to TRBD2. The source material was peripheral blood. The clonotype comes from a woman older than 75 with active or convalescent COVID-19. The CDR3 is CASRLAGEGSYEQYF. As DNA, the CDR3 is TGTGCCAGCAGACTAGCGGGAGAAGGCTCCTACGAGCAGTACTTC.